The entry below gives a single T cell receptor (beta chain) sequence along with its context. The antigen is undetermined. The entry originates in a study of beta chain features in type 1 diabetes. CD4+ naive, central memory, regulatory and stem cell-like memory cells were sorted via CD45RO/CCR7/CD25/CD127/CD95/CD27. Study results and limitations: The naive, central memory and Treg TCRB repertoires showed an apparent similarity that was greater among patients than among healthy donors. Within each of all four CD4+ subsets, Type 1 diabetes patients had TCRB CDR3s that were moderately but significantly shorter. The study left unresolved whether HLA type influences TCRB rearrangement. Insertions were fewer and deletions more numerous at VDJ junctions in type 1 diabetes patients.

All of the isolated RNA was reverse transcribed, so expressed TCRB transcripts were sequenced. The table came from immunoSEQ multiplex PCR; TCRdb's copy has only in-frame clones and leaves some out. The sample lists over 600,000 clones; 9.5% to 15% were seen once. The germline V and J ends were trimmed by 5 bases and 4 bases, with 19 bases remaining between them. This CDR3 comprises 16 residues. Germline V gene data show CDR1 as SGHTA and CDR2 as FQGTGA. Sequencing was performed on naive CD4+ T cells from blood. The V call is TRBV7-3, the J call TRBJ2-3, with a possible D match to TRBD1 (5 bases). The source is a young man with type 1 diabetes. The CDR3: CASSASPRGTSDTQYF. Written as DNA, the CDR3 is TGTGCCAGCAGCGCATCACCTAGGGGAACTTCAGATACGCAGTATTTT.